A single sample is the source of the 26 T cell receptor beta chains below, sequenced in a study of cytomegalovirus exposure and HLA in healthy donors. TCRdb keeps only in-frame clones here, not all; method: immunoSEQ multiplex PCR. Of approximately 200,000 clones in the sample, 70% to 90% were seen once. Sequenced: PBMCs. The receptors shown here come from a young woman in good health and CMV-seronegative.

This chain's CDR3 is CASSEQGAIDEQYF. The CDR3 nucleotides read TGTGCCAGCAGTGAGCAGGGGGCGATCGACGAGCAGTACTTC. This rearrangement joins TRBV27 to TRBJ2-7; TRBD1 agrees at 8 bases. The CDR3 covers 14 residues. The germline CDR1 and CDR2 sequences are MNHEY and SMNVEV (reference sequence). Unmatched junction bases numbered 8, after V lost 5 bases and J lost 5 bases.

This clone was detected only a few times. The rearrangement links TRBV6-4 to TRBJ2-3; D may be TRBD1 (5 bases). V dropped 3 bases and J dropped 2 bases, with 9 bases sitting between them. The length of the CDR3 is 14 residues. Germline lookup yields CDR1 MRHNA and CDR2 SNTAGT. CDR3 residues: CASSETAATDTQYF. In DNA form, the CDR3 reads TGTGCCAGCAGTGAGACAGCCGCCACAGATACGCAGTATTTT.

CDR3 DNA: TGTGCCTGGAGTGTAAGACAGGGGGTGCATGAGCAGTTCTTC. Its translation: CAWSVRQGVHEQFF. V is TRBV30 and J is TRBJ2-1; 9 bases are shared with TRBD1. The CDR3 sequence is 14 residues long. The germline V gene encodes CDR1 GTSNPN and CDR2 SVGIG (reference sequence). After removal of 0 bases from V and 8 bases from J, the junction contained 5 bases not matched to a gene.

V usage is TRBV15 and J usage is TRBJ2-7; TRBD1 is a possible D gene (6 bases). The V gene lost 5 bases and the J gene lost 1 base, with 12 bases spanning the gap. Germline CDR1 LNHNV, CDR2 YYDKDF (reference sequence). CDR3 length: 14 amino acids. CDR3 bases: TGTGCCACCAGCGTTCCCGGACAGTCCTACGAGCAGTACTTC. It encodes CATSVPGQSYEQYF.

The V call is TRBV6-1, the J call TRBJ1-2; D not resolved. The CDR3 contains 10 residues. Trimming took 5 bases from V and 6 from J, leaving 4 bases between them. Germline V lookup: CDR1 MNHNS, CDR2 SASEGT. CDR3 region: CASSFNGYTF. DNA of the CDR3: TGTGCCAGCAGTTTTAATGGCTACACCTTC.

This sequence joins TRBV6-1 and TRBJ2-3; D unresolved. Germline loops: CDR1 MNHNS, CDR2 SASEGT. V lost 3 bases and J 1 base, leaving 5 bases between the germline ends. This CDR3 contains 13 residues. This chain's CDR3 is CASSDRGTDTQYF. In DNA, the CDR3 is TGTGCCAGCAGTGATCGGGGCACAGATACGCAGTATTTT.

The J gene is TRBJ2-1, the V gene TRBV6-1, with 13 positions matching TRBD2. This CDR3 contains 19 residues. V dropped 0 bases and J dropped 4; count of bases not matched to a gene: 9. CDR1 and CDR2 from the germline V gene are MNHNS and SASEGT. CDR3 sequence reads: CASSEAVLAGGPPYNEQFF. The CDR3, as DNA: TGTGCCAGCAGTGAAGCCGTACTAGCGGGAGGGCCACCTTACAATGAGCAGTTCTTC.

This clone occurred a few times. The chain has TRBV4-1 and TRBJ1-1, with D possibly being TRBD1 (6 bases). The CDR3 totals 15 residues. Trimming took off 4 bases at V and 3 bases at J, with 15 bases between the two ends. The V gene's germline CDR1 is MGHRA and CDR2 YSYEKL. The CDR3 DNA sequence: TGCGCCAGCAGCCGGGGGCGGTTGGGGGACACTGAAGCTTTCTTT. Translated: CASSRGRLGDTEAFF.

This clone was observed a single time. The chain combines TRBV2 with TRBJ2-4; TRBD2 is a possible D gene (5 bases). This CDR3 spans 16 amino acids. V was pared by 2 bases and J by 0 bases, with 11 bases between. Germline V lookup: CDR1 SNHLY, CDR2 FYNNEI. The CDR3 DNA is TGTGCCAGCAGTGAATATGGCGGGTTAGCCAAAAACATTCAGTACTTC. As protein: CASSEYGGLAKNIQYF.

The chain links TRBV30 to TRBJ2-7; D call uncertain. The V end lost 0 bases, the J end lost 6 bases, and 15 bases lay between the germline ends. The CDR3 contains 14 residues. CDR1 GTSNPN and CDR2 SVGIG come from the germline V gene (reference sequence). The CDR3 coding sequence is TGTGCCTGGAGTGTGAGCGTTAGCTTGGGCGAGCAGTACTTC. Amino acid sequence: CAWSVSVSLGEQYF.

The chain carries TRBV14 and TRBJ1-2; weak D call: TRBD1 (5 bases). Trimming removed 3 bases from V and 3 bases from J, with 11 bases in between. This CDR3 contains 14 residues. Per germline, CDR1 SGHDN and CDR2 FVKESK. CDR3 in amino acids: CASSQTRDYYGYTF. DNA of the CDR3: TGTGCCAGCAGCCAGACCCGGGACTACTATGGCTACACCTTC. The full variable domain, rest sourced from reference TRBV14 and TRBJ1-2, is EAGVTQFPSHSVIEKGQTVTLRCDPISGHDNLYWYRRVMGKEIKFLLHFVKESKQDESGMPNNRFLAERTGGTYSTLKVQPAELEDSGVYFCASSQTRDYYGYTFGSGTRLTVV.

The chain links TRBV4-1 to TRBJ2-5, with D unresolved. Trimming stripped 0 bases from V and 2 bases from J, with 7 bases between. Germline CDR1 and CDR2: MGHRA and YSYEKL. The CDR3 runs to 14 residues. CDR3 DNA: TGCGCCAGCAGCCAAGATGGAGTACAAGAGACCCAGTACTTC. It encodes CASSQDGVQETQYF.

The chain's CDR3 is CASHSGTDTQYF. The CDR3 coding sequence is TGTGCCAGCCACTCCGGCACAGATACGCAGTATTTT. The rearrangement uses TRBV27 and TRBJ2-3; D unresolved. CDR1 and CDR2 (germline): MNHEY, SMNVEV (reference sequence). V was pared by 8 bases and J by 1 base, with 7 bases between. CDR3 length: 12 amino acids.

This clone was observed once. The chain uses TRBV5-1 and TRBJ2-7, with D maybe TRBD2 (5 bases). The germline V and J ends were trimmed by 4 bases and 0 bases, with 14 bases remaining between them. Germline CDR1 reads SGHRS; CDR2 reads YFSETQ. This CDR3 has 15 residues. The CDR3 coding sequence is TGCGCCAGCAGCCCGCTAGCACCAACCTCCTACGAGCAGTACTTC. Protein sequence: CASSPLAPTSYEQYF.

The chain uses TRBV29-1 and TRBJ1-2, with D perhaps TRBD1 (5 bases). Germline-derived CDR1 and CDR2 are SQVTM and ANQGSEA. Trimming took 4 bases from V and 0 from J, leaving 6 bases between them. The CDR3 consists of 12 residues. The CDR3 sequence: CSVVTANYGYTF. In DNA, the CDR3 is TGCAGCGTTGTGACAGCTAACTATGGCTACACCTTC.

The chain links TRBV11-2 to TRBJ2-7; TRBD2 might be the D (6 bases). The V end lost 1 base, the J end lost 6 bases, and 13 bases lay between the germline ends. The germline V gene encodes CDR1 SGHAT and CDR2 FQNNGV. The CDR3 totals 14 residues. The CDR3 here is CASSLAAGAAEQYF. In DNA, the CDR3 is TGTGCCAGCAGCTTAGCAGCGGGCGCCGCCGAGCAGTACTTC.

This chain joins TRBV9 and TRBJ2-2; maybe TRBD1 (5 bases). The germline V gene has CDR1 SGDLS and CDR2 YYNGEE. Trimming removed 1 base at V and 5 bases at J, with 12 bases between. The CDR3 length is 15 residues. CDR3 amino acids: CASSVHPGLTGELFF. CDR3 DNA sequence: TGTGCCAGCAGCGTACATCCAGGGCTTACCGGGGAGCTGTTTTTT.

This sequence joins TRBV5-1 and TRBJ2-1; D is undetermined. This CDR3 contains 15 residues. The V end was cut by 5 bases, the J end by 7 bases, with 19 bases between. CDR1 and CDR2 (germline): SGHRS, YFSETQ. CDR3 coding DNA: TGCGCCAGCAGTCCACTCCTCCTCACTTGGAATGAGCAGTTCTTC. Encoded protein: CASSPLLLTWNEQFF.

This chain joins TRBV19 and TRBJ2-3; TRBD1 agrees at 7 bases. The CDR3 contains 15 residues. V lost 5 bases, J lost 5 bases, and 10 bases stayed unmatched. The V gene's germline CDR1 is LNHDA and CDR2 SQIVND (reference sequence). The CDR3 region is CASSSTGAPGDTQYF. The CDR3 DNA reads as TGTGCCAGTAGTTCTACAGGGGCTCCTGGAGATACGCAGTATTTT.

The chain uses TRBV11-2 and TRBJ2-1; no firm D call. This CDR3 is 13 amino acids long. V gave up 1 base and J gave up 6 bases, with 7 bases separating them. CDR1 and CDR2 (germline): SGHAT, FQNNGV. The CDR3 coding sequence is TGTGCCAGCAGCTTAGTGGTAGCCAATGAGCAGTTCTTC. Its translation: CASSLVVANEQFF.

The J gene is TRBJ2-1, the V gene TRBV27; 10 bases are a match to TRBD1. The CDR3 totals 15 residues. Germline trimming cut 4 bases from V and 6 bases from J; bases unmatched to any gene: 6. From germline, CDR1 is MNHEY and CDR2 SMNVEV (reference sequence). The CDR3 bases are TGTGCCAGCAGTTCACCCCGGGACAGGGGCAATGAGCAGTTCTTC. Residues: CASSSPRDRGNEQFF.

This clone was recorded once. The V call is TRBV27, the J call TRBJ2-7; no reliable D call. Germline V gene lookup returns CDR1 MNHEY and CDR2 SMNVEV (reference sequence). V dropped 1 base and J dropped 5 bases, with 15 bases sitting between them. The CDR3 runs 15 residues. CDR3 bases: TGTGCCAGCAGTTTATTGGGCCAGTTAGTCCACGAGCAGTACTTC. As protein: CASSLLGQLVHEQYF.

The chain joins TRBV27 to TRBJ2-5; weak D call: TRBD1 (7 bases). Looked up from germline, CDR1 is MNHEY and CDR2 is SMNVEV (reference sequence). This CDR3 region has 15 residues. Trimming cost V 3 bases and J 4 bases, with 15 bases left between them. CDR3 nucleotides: TGTGCCAGCAGTTTCGGGTGGCAGGGGGGAGAGACCCAGTACTTC. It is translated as CASSFGWQGGETQYF.

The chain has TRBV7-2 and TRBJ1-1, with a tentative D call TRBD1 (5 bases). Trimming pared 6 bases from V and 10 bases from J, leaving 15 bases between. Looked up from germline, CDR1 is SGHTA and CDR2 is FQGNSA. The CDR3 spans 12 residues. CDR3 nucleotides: TGTGCCAGCAGTCCTCCAGGAAGGGGAGCTTTCTTT. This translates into CASSPPGRGAFF.

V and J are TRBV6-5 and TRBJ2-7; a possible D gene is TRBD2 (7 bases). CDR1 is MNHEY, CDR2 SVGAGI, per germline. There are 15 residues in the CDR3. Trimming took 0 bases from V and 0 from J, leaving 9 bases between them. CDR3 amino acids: CASSYSGGGSYEQYF. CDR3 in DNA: TGTGCCAGCAGTTACTCAGGGGGGGGCTCCTACGAGCAGTACTTC.

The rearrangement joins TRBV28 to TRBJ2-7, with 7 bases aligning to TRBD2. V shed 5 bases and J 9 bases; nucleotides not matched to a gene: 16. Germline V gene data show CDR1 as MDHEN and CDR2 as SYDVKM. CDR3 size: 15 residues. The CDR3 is CASSIRDYPTTVQYF. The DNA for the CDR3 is TGTGCCAGCAGTATCCGGGACTACCCGACTACGGTGCAGTACTTC.